The 24 T cell receptor beta chains below were found in one sample sequenced in a study of blood T cell repertoires in COVID-19. Some clones are missing from TCRdb's copy, which holds only in-frame ones; the method was immunoSEQ multiplex PCR. The sample consists of tens of thousands of clones, less than 85% of them appearing once. Sequencing was done on a sample of peripheral blood. Every receptor here comes from a man between 65 and 85 years old with COVID-19, enrolled during active disease.

The rearrangement uses TRBV21-1 and TRBJ2-5; TRBD2 was called by the table and not checked on the DNA. TRBV21-1 represents a pseudogene. This CDR3 has 16 amino acids. CDR3 nucleotide sequence: TGTGCCAGCAGCAGCGTCCTAGCGGGATGGGAAGAGACCCAGTACTTC. It yields the protein CASSSVLAGWEETQYF.

Details on this clone: The junction departs from the called germline gene at one end, perhaps through a read error. J is TRBJ2-3 and V is TRBV7-7, with a tentative D call TRBD2 (6 bases). The CDR3 has 17 residues. The V gene's germline CDR1 is SSHAT and CDR2 FNYEAQ (reference sequence). The chain's CDR3 is CASSLALRERGPDTQYF. CDR3 nucleotides: TGTGCTAGCAGCTTAGCGTTGCGGGAACGGGGCCCAGATACGCAGTATTTT.

V and J are TRBV4-1 and TRBJ2-7; TRBD2 matches at 7 bases. The CDR3 is 16 amino acids. V gave up 5 bases and J gave up 0 bases; unmatched junction bases: 10. Germline V gene sequence: CDR1 MGHRA, CDR2 YSYEKL. CDR3 residues: CASSNDGGSGSYEQYF. The CDR3 DNA sequence: TGCGCCAGCAGCAACGACGGGGGGTCAGGCTCCTACGAGCAGTACTTC.

This sequence joins TRBV9 and TRBJ1-6; D is ambiguous. Germline values: CDR1 SGDLS, CDR2 YYNGEE. This CDR3 region has 14 residues. V dropped 0 bases and J dropped 6 bases, with 7 bases sitting between them. CDR3 region: CASSVARANSPLHF. The CDR3 DNA is TGTGCCAGCAGCGTAGCTAGAGCTAATTCACCCCTCCACTTT.

The chain carries TRBV7-2 and TRBJ2-7; 15 nucleotides align to TRBD2. Looked up from germline, CDR1 is SGHTA and CDR2 is FQGNSA. Unmatched junction bases numbered 7, after V lost 4 bases and J lost 3 bases. The CDR3 is 17 residues long. CDR3 residues: CASSSWTSGRADYEQYF. The CDR3 bases are TGTGCCAGCAGCTCTTGGACTAGCGGGAGGGCGGACTACGAGCAGTACTTC.

The chain employs TRBV6-2 or TRBV6-3 and TRBJ1-2, with 9 bases identical to TRBD1. The CDR3 runs to 16 residues. After removal of 5 bases from V and 8 bases from J, the junction contained 15 bases not matched to a gene. Germline CDR1 reads MNHEY; CDR2 reads SVGEGT. In DNA, the CDR3 is TGTGCCAGCAGTCAGACACAGGGGGCGATCCGGCGGGGCTACACCTTC. Protein sequence: CASSQTQGAIRRGYTF.

The chain has TRBV4-2 and TRBJ2-2; TRBD1 matches 7 bases. This CDR3 spans 17 amino acids. Unmatched junction bases numbered 17, after V lost 7 bases and J lost 6 bases. The germline V gene encodes CDR1 LGHNA and CDR2 YNFKEQ. The CDR3, as DNA: TGTGCCAGCACCGCGGCCCGGGACAGACTGTGGGCCGGGGAGCTGTTTTTT. Protein product: CASTAARDRLWAGELFF.

The rearrangement uses TRBV18 and TRBJ2-3, with 10 bases matching TRBD2. In germline, CDR1 is KGHSH, CDR2 LQKENI. The CDR3 sequence is 15 residues long. J gave up 3 bases and V 3 bases, and 3 bases lay outside the gene matches. The CDR3 region is CASSPEREGTDTQYF. The DNA for the CDR3 is TGTGCCAGCTCACCGGAGCGGGAGGGGACAGATACGCAGTATTTT.

This clone was seen just once. The genes are TRBV5-1 and TRBJ1-3, with 8 bases that match TRBD1. This CDR3 has 14 amino acids. Trimming took 4 bases from V and 4 from J; bases not matched to a gene: 4. From germline, CDR1 is SGHRS and CDR2 YFSETQ. The DNA for the CDR3 is TGCGCCAGCAGCCCTGGACAGGGAGGAAACACCATATATTTT. Translated: CASSPGQGGNTIYF.

V is TRBV12-3 or TRBV12-4 and J is TRBJ2-2; TRBD1 aligns across 7 bases. The CDR3 loop spans 13 amino acids. With 8 bases clipped from V and 6 bases from J, the junction kept 6 bases outside the gene matches. The CDR3 reads CASGVRGPGELFF. The CDR3, as DNA: TGTGCCAGCGGTGTGAGGGGGCCCGGGGAGCTGTTTTTT.

V gene TRBV7-2 combines with J gene TRBJ1-1; TRBD1 matches 8 bases. V dropped 3 bases and J dropped 5; count of bases not matched to a gene: 8. Per the germline V gene, CDR1 is SGHTA and CDR2 is FQGNSA. This CDR3 has 15 amino acids. CDR3 coding DNA: TGTGCCAGCAGCTTCTCCCGCAGGGGGCGTACTGAAGCTTTCTTT. Its translation: CASSFSRRGRTEAFF.

The V and J genes are TRBV11-2 and TRBJ1-6, with 8 bases aligning to TRBD1. V lost 10 bases to trimming and J lost 0 bases; unmatched junction nucleotides: 5. The CDR3 has 15 residues. Looked up from germline, CDR1 is SGHAT and CDR2 is FQNNGV. The CDR3 nucleotides are TGTGCCACCGCAACAGGGGGCTCCTATAATTCACCCCTCCACTTT. Residues: CATATGGSYNSPLHF.

This chain joins TRBV28 and TRBJ2-7, with 9 bases aligning to TRBD1. This CDR3 is built from 16 residues. The ends lost 3 bases at V and 0 bases at J; junction bases unmatched: 6. Germline CDR1 is MDHEN and CDR2 is SYDVKM. CDR3 region: CASSFGDRVLSYEQYF. The DNA of the CDR3 is TGTGCCAGCAGTTTTGGGGACAGGGTCCTCTCCTACGAGCAGTACTTC.

The CDR3: CASSQTSLAADTQYF. CDR3 sequence (DNA): TGTGCCAGCAGCCAGACTAGTCTGGCCGCAGATACGCAGTATTTT. This chain joins TRBV11-2 and TRBJ2-3; a weak D match, TRBD2 (6 bases). The CDR3 has 15 residues. Germline loops: CDR1 SGHAT, CDR2 FQNNGV. V lost 5 bases and J lost 4, with 16 bases in between.

This chain links TRBV4-1 with TRBJ1-1; D call uncertain. The CDR3 is 14 amino acids. The germline CDR1 and CDR2 sequences are MGHRA and YSYEKL. V shed 2 bases and J shed 0 bases, with 7 bases lying between them. CDR3 amino acids: CASSQRVLNTEAFF. The CDR3 nucleotides are TGCGCCAGCAGCCAAAGAGTCCTGAACACTGAAGCTTTCTTT.

V and J are TRBV20-1 and TRBJ2-3; 7 bases fit TRBD2. There are 11 residues in the CDR3. Germline CDR1 is DFQATT and CDR2 is SNEGSKA (reference sequence). CDR3 nucleotide sequence: TGCGCGGCGGGAGAATCAGATACGCAGTATTTT. Translated, it gives CAAGESDTQYF.

The V gene is TRBV12-3 or TRBV12-4, the J gene TRBJ1-2, with 8 nucleotides matching TRBD1. With V trimmed by 6 bases and J by 8 bases, 8 bases remained unmatched. This CDR3 comprises 13 residues. The DNA of the CDR3 is TGTGCCAGCAGCCAGGACAGGGTCGGCGGCTACACCTTC. Translating gives CASSQDRVGGYTF.

The V call is TRBV6-5, the J call TRBJ1-4; 9 bases match TRBD1. Germline assignment: CDR1 MNHEY and CDR2 SVGAGI. The length of the CDR3 is 16 residues. V lost 0 bases to trimming and J lost 14 bases; unmatched junction nucleotides: 13. CDR3 DNA: TGTGCCAGCAGTTACTCGATCGGGACAGGGAGCTTAGGGCTGTTTTTT. Translated, it gives CASSYSIGTGSLGLFF.

CDR3 DNA sequence: TGTGCCAGCAGCGGACTAGCGGGAGGGCCTAAGTTCTTC. Encoded protein: CASSGLAGGPKFF. J is TRBJ2-1 and V is TRBV6-2 or TRBV6-3, with 15 bases identical to TRBD2. CDR1 is MNHEY, CDR2 SVGEGT, per germline. This CDR3 region has 13 residues. V shed 6 bases and J 14 bases; nucleotides not matched to a gene: 5.

The rearrangement links TRBV30 to TRBJ1-4, with unresolved D. V shed 5 bases and J shed 5 bases, with 12 bases lying between them. The CDR3 extends over 13 amino acids. CDR1 is GTSNPN and CDR2 is SVGIG in the germline V gene (reference sequence). The CDR3 DNA sequence: TGTGCCTGGGCCCAGTGGCCCAATGAAAAACTGTTTTTT. Translation: CAWAQWPNEKLFF.

The CDR3: CASSPWGELRDTQYF. CDR3 sequence (DNA): TGTGCCAGCAGCCCGTGGGGGGAGCTACGAGATACGCAGTATTTT. The rearrangement uses TRBV6-2 or TRBV6-3 and TRBJ2-3, with D tentatively TRBD2 (6 bases). CDR3 length: 15 amino acids. The germline gives CDR1 MNHEY, CDR2 SVGEGT. Trimming pared 6 bases from V and 5 bases from J, leaving 18 bases between.

The V call is TRBV7-2, the J call TRBJ1-1, with 7 bases fitting TRBD1. The CDR3 runs to 12 residues. Per germline, CDR1 SGHTA and CDR2 FQGNSA. After removal of 5 bases from V and 10 bases from J, the junction contained 7 bases not matched to a gene. This CDR3 reads CASSRDRERAFF. CDR3 nucleotides: TGTGCCAGCAGCAGAGACAGGGAACGAGCTTTCTTT.

A single count supports this clone. This CDR3 is CASSPGLAGATDTQYF. In DNA form, the CDR3 reads TGCGCCAGCAGCCCGGGACTAGCGGGGGCTACAGATACGCAGTATTTT. The chain combines TRBV5-1 with TRBJ2-3; 14 bases fit TRBD2. The CDR3 length is 16 residues. Germline CDR1 and CDR2: SGHRS and YFSETQ. V lost 4 bases, J lost 3 bases, and 4 bases stayed unmatched. The full variable domain, its missing parts supplied by reference TRBV5-1 and TRBJ2-3, is KAGVTQTPRYLIKTRGQQVTLSCSPISGHRSVSWYQQTPGQGLQFLFEYFSETQRNKGNFPGRFSGRQFSNSRSEMNVSTLELGDSALYLCASSPGLAGATDTQYFGPGTRLTVL.

The sample holds a few counts of this clone. The chain is built from TRBV5-1 and TRBJ2-7; TRBD2 agrees at 10 bases. Trimming cost V 0 bases and J 3 bases; bases outside gene matches: 6. Germline V lookup: CDR1 SGHRS, CDR2 YFSETQ. The CDR3 contains 16 residues. Written as DNA, the CDR3 is TGCGCCAGCAGCTTGGACTTGGCTAGCGGGAGCTACGAGCAGTACTTC. Its translation is CASSLDLASGSYEQYF.